This T cell receptor beta chain was recovered during a study of Tregs in tolerant kidney transplant recipients. As regards this clone: Its antigen is undetermined.

This CDR3 spans 12 amino acids. Germline loops: CDR1 SGHNT, CDR2 YENEEA. Trimming took 5 bases from V and 3 from J, leaving 6 bases between them. Some clones are missing from TCRdb's copy, which holds only in-frame ones; the method was immunoSEQ multiplex PCR. The sample shows about 240,000 clones, 80% to 85% of them seen only once. CD4+CD25+CD127- Tregs, CD4+CD25- non-Tregs, CD4 and CD8 cells were sorted. Study-wide results and caveats: No direct test of biological reproducibility was done here. Activated donor B cell expansion appeared to reveal the most relevant donor-specific TCRbeta repertoire. Few patients were studied, so findings need validation in larger groups.

The clonotype originates from a human donor in good health. The chain combines TRBV11-3 with TRBJ2-3; D unresolved. Specimen: CD4+ T cells from blood. The CDR3 region is CASSLRTDTQYF. The CDR3 DNA sequence: TGTGCCAGCAGCCTTAGGACAGATACGCAGTATTTT.